The 5 T cell receptor beta chains below all came from one sample that was sequenced in a study of molecular identifiers for immune sequencing clone quantification. TCRdb used MiXCR to reprocess the PCR reads, holding one entry per CDR3 protein. In the table there are fewer than 350,000 distinct CDR3 sequences, 20% to 25% of which are singletons. Sequencing was performed on naive CD8+ T cells from blood, with Jurkat cell RNA spiked in. Subset of the sample: FACS-sorted CD8+CD4-CCR7+CD45RA+ naive T cells. These receptors originate from a human donor in good health. Some libraries in this study had Jurkat cell RNA spiked in.

As regards this clonotype: The CDR3 ends on some other residue instead of the conserved phenylalanine or tryptophan, so this is likely a read error. The chain recombines TRBV14 with TRBJ1-2; D is perhaps TRBD1 (6 bases). The CDR3 has 14 amino acids. V lost 6 bases to trimming and J lost 1 base, with 12 bases between them. Germline values: CDR1 SGHDN, CDR2 FVKESK. The chain's CDR3 is CASRITGSNYGYTL. In nucleotides, the CDR3 is TGTGCCAGCAGGATTACAGGGAGTAACTATGGCTACACCCTC.

This clonotype was observed at least ten times. This chain links TRBV2 with TRBJ1-5, with D maybe TRBD1 (5 bases). Trimming removed 6 bases from V and 3 bases from J, with 6 bases in between. Germline V gene data show CDR1 as SNHLY and CDR2 as FYNNEI. This CDR3 region has 12 residues. CDR3 protein: CASRGDNQPQHF. The CDR3 DNA is TGTGCCAGCAGAGGGGACAATCAGCCCCAGCATTTT.

The chain employs TRBV6-2 or TRBV6-3 and TRBJ2-3; possible D gene TRBD1, 5 bases. V was clipped by 0 bases and J by 4 bases, with 14 bases between them. The CDR3 covers 16 residues. Germline V gene data show CDR1 as MNHEY and CDR2 as SVGEGT. DNA of the CDR3: TGTGCCAGCAGTTACTCCCGGACAATCCCTCCAGATACGCAGTATTTT. Encoded protein: CASSYSRTIPPDTQYF.

Concerning this clonotype: One base away lies a much larger clone, so this may be a sequencing read error. This rearrangement joins TRBV7-6 to TRBJ1-5; a possible D gene is TRBD1 (5 bases). This CDR3 is built from 14 residues. The germline CDR1 and CDR2 sequences are SGHVS and FNYEAQ. V shed 5 bases and J shed 5 bases, with 13 bases lying between them. The chain's CDR3 is CASSVSGMDQPQHF. The CDR3 region has the DNA TGTGCCAGCAGCGTTTCAGGGATGGATCAGCCCCAGCATTTT.

On this clonotype: Mismatch with germline at one junction end may stem from a read error. The chain joins TRBV6-2 or TRBV6-3 to TRBJ2-1; D is possibly TRBD2 (5 bases). Germline V gene lookup returns CDR1 MNHEY and CDR2 SVGEGT. The CDR3 is made up of 17 amino acids. The CDR3 coding sequence is TGTGCCAGCAGTTACTCCCGGGATTTCAGCTCCTACAATGTGCAGTTCTTC. Translated: CASSYSRDFSSYNVQFF.